Shown below are 23 T cell receptor beta chains from a single sample sequenced in a study of CD4 T cells in relation to SARS-CoV-2 and coronaviruses. This table comes from immunoSEQ multiplex PCR, and its TCRdb copy is limited to in-frame clones, with some not included. This table holds about 55,000 clones, roughly 88% found once. The unexposed donors gave CD4+ T cells in about 2010-2019, prior to COVID-19. What was sequenced was memory CD4+ T cells from PBMCs. All receptors come from a human donor in good health.

The rearrangement joins TRBV7-9 to TRBJ2-5, with TRBD2 identical over 11 bases. Germline-derived CDR1 and CDR2 are SEHNR and FQNEAQ (reference sequence). This CDR3 region has 15 residues. The trim removed 1 base at V and 7 bases at J, leaving 5 bases unmatched. The CDR3 sequence: CASSLVEGTSGTQYF. For the CDR3, the DNA is TGTGCCAGCAGCTTAGTAGAAGGGACTAGCGGGACCCAGTACTTC. Supplemented by reference TRBV7-9 and TRBJ2-5, the full variable domain reads DTGVSQNPRHKITKRGQNVTFRCDPISEHNRLYWYRQTLGQGPEFLTYFQNEAQLEKSRLLSDRFSAERPKGSFSTLEIQRTEQGDSAMYLCASSLVEGTSGTQYFGPGTRLLVL.

This clone has only a few counts. The chain links TRBV5-1 to TRBJ2-2, with D tentatively TRBD1 (6 bases). Germline V gene sequence: CDR1 SGHRS, CDR2 YFSETQ. The CDR3 is made up of 13 amino acids. V lost 7 bases to trimming and J lost 1 base, with 8 bases between them. DNA for the CDR3: TGCGCCAGCTCGGGACAGAACACCGGGGAGCTGTTTTTT. It yields the protein CASSGQNTGELFF. The variable domain in full, completed from reference TRBV5-1 and TRBJ2-2, reads KAGVTQTPRYLIKTRGQQVTLSCSPISGHRSVSWYQQTPGQGLQFLFEYFSETQRNKGNFPGRFSGRQFSNSRSEMNVSTLELGDSALYLCASSGQNTGELFFGEGSRLTVL.

This clone was seen a handful of times. This chain joins TRBV20-1 and TRBJ1-2; 8 nucleotides align to TRBD1. Germline trimming cut 3 bases from V and 6 bases from J; bases unmatched to any gene: 6. From germline, CDR1 is DFQATT and CDR2 SNEGSKA (reference sequence). The CDR3 totals 13 residues. As DNA, the CDR3 is TGCAGTGCTAGTAGCGGGACAGGCAATGGCTACACCTTC. Encoded protein: CSASSGTGNGYTF.

This clone was recorded a few times. The rearrangement links TRBV19 to TRBJ1-1; D gene uncertain. This CDR3 spans 16 amino acids. V was pared by 7 bases and J by 0 bases, with 18 bases between. The germline gives CDR1 LNHDA, CDR2 SQIVND (reference sequence). The CDR3 reads CASTTAGPSLNTEAFF. The CDR3 coding sequence is TGTGCCAGTACCACCGCCGGGCCTTCCCTGAACACTGAAGCTTTCTTT.

This clone was detected only a few times. The chain uses TRBV4-2 and TRBJ1-6; the D is unclear. CDR3 length equals 18 residues. The germline V gene has CDR1 LGHNA and CDR2 YNFKEQ. V shed 0 bases and J shed 0 bases, with 12 bases lying between them. The CDR3 DNA follows: TGTGCCAGCAGCCAAGAAGGAGGCCGGAGCTCCTATAATTCACCCCTCCACTTT. This codes for CASSQEGGRSSYNSPLHF.

This clone has only a few counts. The chain joins TRBV7-9 to TRBJ2-1; 9 bases agree with TRBD2. J was trimmed by 4 bases and V by 3 bases; bases with no gene match: 4. From germline, CDR1 is SEHNR and CDR2 FQNEAQ (reference sequence). The CDR3 runs 15 residues. In DNA form, the CDR3 reads TGTGCCAGCAGCTTGATACTAGCGGGTTACAATGAGCAGTTCTTC. It codes for CASSLILAGYNEQFF.

This chain links TRBV5-1 with TRBJ2-7; maybe TRBD2 (6 bases). V was cut by 2 bases and J by 4 bases, with 16 bases left in between. This CDR3 has 15 amino acids. In germline, CDR1 is SGHRS, CDR2 YFSETQ. The CDR3 coding sequence is TGCGCCAGCAGCTTAAACCCGGGACTCATATACGAGCAGTACTTC. Translated: CASSLNPGLIYEQYF.

CDR3 DNA sequence: TGCAGCGTAAAACCCAGGGGGGGGCTTGACACTGAAGCTTTCTTT. Its protein is CSVKPRGGLDTEAFF. The chain couples TRBV29-1 to TRBJ1-1, with 7 nucleotides matching TRBD1. Trimming cost V 6 bases and J 3 bases; bases outside gene matches: 13. This CDR3 has 15 residues. Germline-derived CDR1 and CDR2 are SQVTM and ANQGSEA.

This clone was seen only a few times. The chain joins TRBV27 to TRBJ1-5; D remains ambiguous. Germline V gives CDR1 MNHEY, CDR2 SMNVEV (reference sequence). The CDR3 spans 13 residues. With 2 bases removed from V and 3 bases from J, the gap between germline ends came to 5 bases. The CDR3 loop reads CASSLVSNQPQHF. The CDR3 bases are TGTGCCAGCAGTTTAGTATCCAATCAGCCCCAGCATTTT.

The V gene is TRBV15, the J gene TRBJ2-4; D ambiguous. The V gene's germline CDR1 is LNHNV and CDR2 YYDKDF (reference sequence). Trimming took 0 bases from V and 4 from J, leaving 7 bases between them. CDR3 length: 14 residues. CDR3 sequence: CATSRDLAKNIQYF. CDR3 in DNA: TGTGCCACCAGCAGAGATTTGGCAAAAAACATTCAGTACTTC.

V gene TRBV7-9 combines with J gene TRBJ1-1, with a possible D match to TRBD1 (5 bases). The length of the CDR3 is 14 residues. Trimming took 5 bases from V and 4 from J, leaving 14 bases between them. Germline V lookup: CDR1 SEHNR, CDR2 FQNEAQ (reference sequence). For the CDR3, the DNA is TGTGCCAGCAGCCCCCAAGGGGTGGGCACTGAAGCTTTCTTT. It encodes CASSPQGVGTEAFF.

V gene TRBV7-9 combines with J gene TRBJ2-5; D is possibly TRBD1 or TRBD2 (5 bases each). The CDR3 sequence is 16 residues long. Germline V CDR1 and CDR2: SEHNR, FQNEAQ (reference sequence). V was trimmed by 2 bases and J by 4 bases, leaving 17 bases between them. The CDR3 DNA is TGTGCCAGCAGCTTAACCGGGAACGGACATCGAGAGACCCAGTACTTC. Translated, it gives CASSLTGNGHRETQYF. The whole variable domain, remainder taken from reference TRBV7-9 and TRBJ2-5, is DTGVSQNPRHKITKRGQNVTFRCDPISEHNRLYWYRQTLGQGPEFLTYFQNEAQLEKSRLLSDRFSAERPKGSFSTLEIQRTEQGDSAMYLCASSLTGNGHRETQYFGPGTRLLVL.

This chain connects TRBV18 to TRBJ2-2, with D maybe TRBD1 (6 bases). The CDR3 loop spans 14 amino acids. Per germline, CDR1 KGHSH and CDR2 LQKENI. V dropped 3 bases and J dropped 6 bases, with 11 bases sitting between them. The CDR3: CASSPSQGAGELFF. For the CDR3, the DNA is TGTGCCAGCTCACCGTCACAGGGCGCCGGGGAGCTGTTTTTT.

This chain uses TRBV10-3 with TRBJ1-5; unclear D gene. V was clipped by 5 bases and J by 5 bases, with 10 bases between them. Germline CDR1 ENHRY, CDR2 SYGVKD. The length of the CDR3 is 13 residues. CDR3 residues: CAISTISDQPQHF. The CDR3 nucleotides read TGTGCCATCAGTACAATATCTGATCAGCCCCAGCATTTT.

The V gene is TRBV28, the J gene TRBJ1-5; 12 positions agree with TRBD1. The CDR3 runs 18 residues. Trimming cost V 3 bases and J 4 bases; bases outside gene matches: 10. Germline V gene data show CDR1 as MDHEN and CDR2 as SYDVKM. CDR3 sequence (DNA): TGTGCCAGCAGTTTGGGGGGGCGGGACAGGGGGCTGAATCAGCCCCAGCATTTT. This translates into CASSLGGRDRGLNQPQHF.

The chain is built from TRBV6-5 and TRBJ1-4, with 12 nucleotides matching TRBD1. J was trimmed by 8 bases and V by 2 bases; bases with no gene match: 6. CDR1 and CDR2 (germline): MNHEY, SVGAGI. There are 16 residues in the CDR3. The DNA of the CDR3 is TGTGCCAGCAGTTACGACGGGACAGGGGGCGGGGAAAAACTGTTTTTT. Residues: CASSYDGTGGGEKLFF.

The chain combines TRBV10-3 with TRBJ2-3; no definite D call. V gave up 4 bases and J gave up 0 bases, with 8 bases separating them. The CDR3 is 14 residues long. CDR1 ENHRY and CDR2 SYGVKD come from the germline V gene. The CDR3 DNA follows: TGTGCCATCAGTGGGGCGCCAAGCACAGATACGCAGTATTTT. Its protein product is CAISGAPSTDTQYF.

The table lists this clone with a few counts. This rearrangement joins TRBV12-3 or TRBV12-4 to TRBJ2-2, with D perhaps TRBD1 (5 bases). The CDR3 is 13 residues long. With 6 bases removed from V and 2 bases from J, the gap between germline ends came to 7 bases. The CDR3 coding sequence is TGTGCCAGCAGGGGGCGAAACACCGGGGAGCTGTTTTTT. Its translation is CASRGRNTGELFF.

The rearrangement joins TRBV5-3 to TRBJ1-5; TRBD1 is a possible D gene (5 bases). TRBV5-3 is placed among ORFs of uncertain function. There are 16 residues in the CDR3. V lost 5 bases to trimming and J lost 7 bases, with 22 bases between them. The CDR3 bases are TGTGCCAGAAGGAATAGCCCCGGGACGGGAGGGCAGCCCCAGCATTTT. Its translation is CARRNSPGTGGQPQHF.

The CDR3 reads CASSEEGLDTGELFF. CDR3 sequence (DNA): TGTGCCAGCAGTGAAGAAGGACTTGACACCGGGGAGCTGTTTTTT. V is TRBV2 and J is TRBJ2-2, with a tentative D call TRBD2 (5 bases). Trimming removed 1 base at V and 3 bases at J, with 9 bases between. Germline loops: CDR1 SNHLY, CDR2 FYNNEI. CDR3 length equals 15 residues.

The V call is TRBV9, the J call TRBJ2-1; the match to TRBD1 covers 7 bases. Germline values: CDR1 SGDLS, CDR2 YYNGEE. This CDR3 is 15 amino acids long. Trimming took 4 bases from V and 6 from J; bases not matched to a gene: 10. The chain's CDR3 is CASSSRQGGGNEQFF. The CDR3 DNA follows: TGTGCCAGCAGCTCCCGACAGGGTGGCGGCAATGAGCAGTTCTTC.

V gene TRBV11-3 combines with J gene TRBJ2-3; D gene uncertain. The germline V gene has CDR1 SGHNT and CDR2 YENEEA. V was pared by 5 bases and J by 0 bases, with 9 bases between. CDR3 length: 14 residues. The CDR3 DNA sequence: TGTGCCAGCAGCCCAGATCCTAGCACAGATACGCAGTATTTT. It yields the protein CASSPDPSTDTQYF.

The table lists this clone with a few counts. The chain couples TRBV29-1 to TRBJ2-5, with 8 bases aligning to TRBD1. CDR1 is SQVTM and CDR2 is ANQGSEA in the germline V gene. V trimming: 1 base; J trimming: 12 bases; junction bases outside the gene matches: 4. CDR3 length: 11 amino acids. CDR3 nucleotides: TGCAGCGTTGAAGGGCAGGGGGCAAAGTACTTC. Protein sequence: CSVEGQGAKYF.